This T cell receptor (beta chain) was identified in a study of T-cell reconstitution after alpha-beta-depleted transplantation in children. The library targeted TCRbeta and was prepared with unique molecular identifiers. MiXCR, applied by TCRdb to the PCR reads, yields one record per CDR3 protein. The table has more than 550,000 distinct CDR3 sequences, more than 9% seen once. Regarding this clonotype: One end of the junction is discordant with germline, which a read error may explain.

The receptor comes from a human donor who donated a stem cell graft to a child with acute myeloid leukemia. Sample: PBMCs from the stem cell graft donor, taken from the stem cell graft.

CDR3 in DNA: TGCGCCGGCAGCTCGGGACAGGGGGCGTCTGGGGCCAACGTCCTGACTTTC. This codes for CAGSSGQGASGANVLTF. The gene calls are TRBV5-1 and TRBJ2-6; 12 nucleotides line up with TRBD1. Looked up from germline, CDR1 is SGHRS and CDR2 is YFSETQ. The CDR3 length is 17 residues. Based on the CDR3 plus reference TRBV5-1 and TRBJ2-6, the full variable domain is KAGVTQTPRYLIKTRGQQVTLSCSPISGHRSVSWYQQTPGQGLQFLFEYFSETQRNKGNFPGRFSGRQFSNSRSEMNVSTLELGDSALYLCAGSSGQGASGANVLTFGAGSRLTVL.